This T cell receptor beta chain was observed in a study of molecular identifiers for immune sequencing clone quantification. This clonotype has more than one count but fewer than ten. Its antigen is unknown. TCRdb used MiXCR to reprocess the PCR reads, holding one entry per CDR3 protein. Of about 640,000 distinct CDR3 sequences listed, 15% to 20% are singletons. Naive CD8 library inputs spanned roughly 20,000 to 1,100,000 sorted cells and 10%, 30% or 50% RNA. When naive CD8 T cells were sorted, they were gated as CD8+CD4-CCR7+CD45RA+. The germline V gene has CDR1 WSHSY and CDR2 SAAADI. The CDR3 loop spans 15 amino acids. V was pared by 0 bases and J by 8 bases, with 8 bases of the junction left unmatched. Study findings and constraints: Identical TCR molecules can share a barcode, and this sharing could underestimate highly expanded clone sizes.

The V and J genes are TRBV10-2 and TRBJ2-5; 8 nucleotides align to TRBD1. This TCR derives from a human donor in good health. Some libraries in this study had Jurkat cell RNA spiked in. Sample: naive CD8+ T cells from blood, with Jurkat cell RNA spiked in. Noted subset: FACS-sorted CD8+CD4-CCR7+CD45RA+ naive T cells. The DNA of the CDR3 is TGCGCCAGCAGTGAGTCGGGGACAGGATTAGGTACCCAGTACTTC. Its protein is CASSESGTGLGTQYF.